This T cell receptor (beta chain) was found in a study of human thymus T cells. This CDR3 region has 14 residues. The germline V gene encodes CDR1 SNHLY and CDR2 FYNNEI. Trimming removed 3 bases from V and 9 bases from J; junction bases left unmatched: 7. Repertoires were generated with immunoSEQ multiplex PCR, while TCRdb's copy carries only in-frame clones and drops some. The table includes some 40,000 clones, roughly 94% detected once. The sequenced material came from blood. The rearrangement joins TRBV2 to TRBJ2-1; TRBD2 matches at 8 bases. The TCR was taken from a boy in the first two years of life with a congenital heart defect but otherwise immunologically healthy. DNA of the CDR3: TGTGCCAGCAGTGACGTTGGGGCGGGGGGTGAGCAGTTCTTC. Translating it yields CASSDVGAGGEQFF.